This entry lists 10 T cell receptor beta chains sequenced from one sample in a study of blood T cell repertoires in COVID-19. Method: immunoSEQ multiplex PCR; TCRdb's copy keeps in-frame clones and lacks some. This sample has about 260,000 clones, with around 84% found just once. The sequencing input was peripheral blood. Receptors originate from a woman between 55 and 75 years old with COVID-19, enrolled during active disease.

This rearrangement joins TRBV19 to TRBJ2-1; 7 bases align to TRBD2. The CDR3 totals 13 residues. V lost 6 bases and J lost 10; bases outside the gene matches: 9. Germline V gene data show CDR1 as LNHDA and CDR2 as SQIVND (reference sequence). This CDR3 reads CASSPSGLGEQFF. For the CDR3, the DNA is TGTGCCAGTAGCCCTAGCGGTCTCGGGGAGCAGTTCTTC.

This chain connects TRBV11-2 to TRBJ1-2; TRBD1 might be the D (6 bases). The germline V gene has CDR1 SGHAT and CDR2 FQNNGV. Trimming removed 5 bases from V and 0 bases from J, with 19 bases in between. The CDR3 is 17 amino acids. CDR3 nucleotide sequence: TGTGCCAGCAGCGGTAGGGGGGGCGTCAGGCCTAACTATGGCTACACCTTC. Translating it yields CASSGRGGVRPNYGYTF.

The CDR3 reads CATRTPSYEQYF. In DNA form, the CDR3 reads TGTGCCACAAGGACACCGTCCTACGAGCAGTACTTC. J is TRBJ2-7 and V is TRBV10-3, with D possibly TRBD1 on 5 matching bases. This CDR3 is built from 12 residues. The germline CDR1 and CDR2 sequences are ENHRY and SYGVKD. V lost 10 bases to trimming and J lost 1 base, with 11 bases between them.

The chain is built from TRBV5-4 and TRBJ2-6; tentative D call: TRBD1 (6 bases). Trimming left V 8 bases short and J 2 bases short, with 17 bases between. The CDR3 runs 16 residues. Germline V gene data show CDR1 as SGHNT and CDR2 as YYREEE (reference sequence). The CDR3 reads CASYRVGAPGANVLTF. In nucleotides, the CDR3 is TGTGCCAGTTACAGGGTTGGGGCTCCTGGGGCCAACGTCCTGACTTTC.

The chain is built from TRBV5-1 and TRBJ1-2, with 10 bases fitting TRBD1. After removal of 0 bases from V and 4 bases from J, the junction contained 6 bases not matched to a gene. Germline V gene data show CDR1 as SGHRS and CDR2 as YFSETQ. CDR3 size: 16 residues. The chain's CDR3 is CASSLEGQGSSYGYTF. CDR3 nucleotides: TGCGCCAGCAGCTTGGAGGGACAGGGGAGTAGCTATGGCTACACCTTC.

The rearrangement uses TRBV7-9 and TRBJ2-3; D not resolved. Germline loops: CDR1 SEHNR, CDR2 FQNEAQ (reference sequence). The V gene lost 6 bases and the J gene lost 3 bases, with 16 bases spanning the gap. The CDR3 loop spans 15 amino acids. The CDR3 loop is CASSIRVTKTDTQYF. The CDR3 bases are TGTGCCAGCAGTATTCGGGTAACCAAGACAGATACGCAGTATTTT.

A single count supports this clone. This rearrangement joins TRBV5-6 to TRBJ2-2; D call uncertain. This CDR3 contains 13 residues. V gave up 2 bases and J gave up 5 bases, with 7 bases separating them. Germline CDR1 is SGHDT and CDR2 is YYEEEE. The CDR3 sequence: CASSFSITGELFF. The CDR3 DNA sequence: TGTGCCAGCAGCTTCAGTATTACCGGGGAGCTGTTTTTT. Complete variable domain (other parts from reference TRBV5-6 and TRBJ2-2): DAGVTQSPTHLIKTRGQQVTLRCSPKSGHDTVSWYQQALGQGPQFIFQYYEEEERQRGNFPDRFSGHQFPNYSSELNVNALLLGDSALYLCASSFSITGELFFGEGSRLTVL.

The chain combines TRBV6-5 with TRBJ1-2; possible D gene TRBD1, 6 bases. Germline CDR1 MNHEY, CDR2 SVGAGI. Trimming left V 2 bases short and J 8 bases short, with 15 bases between. This CDR3 has 14 amino acids. This CDR3 is CASSYIASGDGYTF. Written as DNA, the CDR3 is TGTGCCAGCAGTTACATAGCGTCAGGGGACGGCTACACCTTC.

The chain links TRBV18 to TRBJ2-3, with 10 nucleotides matching TRBD1. The CDR3 runs 19 residues. The germline V gene encodes CDR1 KGHSH and CDR2 LQKENI. The J segment lost 3 bases and the V segment lost 3 bases, leaving 15 bases of the junction unmatched. The CDR3 sequence is CASSPLASRDRGGTDTQYF. CDR3 DNA sequence: TGTGCCAGCTCACCTCTAGCATCCCGGGACAGGGGAGGAACAGATACGCAGTATTTT. Full variable domain (outside the CDR3, taken from reference TRBV18 and TRBJ2-3): NAGVMQNPRHLVRRRGQEARLRCSPMKGHSHVYWYRQLPEEGLKFMVYLQKENIIDESGMPKERFSAEFPKEGPSILRIQQVVRGDSAAYFCASSPLASRDRGGTDTQYFGPGTRLTVL.

V is TRBV6-2 or TRBV6-3 and J is TRBJ1-5, with D perhaps matching TRBD1 (5 bases). V dropped 0 bases and J dropped 3 bases, with 18 bases sitting between them. Germline CDR1 and CDR2: MNHEY and SVGEGT. There are 18 residues in the CDR3. The CDR3 loop is CASSYSVGLFGDNQPQHF. In nucleotides, the CDR3 is TGTGCCAGCAGTTACTCCGTGGGACTATTTGGGGACAATCAGCCCCAGCATTTT.